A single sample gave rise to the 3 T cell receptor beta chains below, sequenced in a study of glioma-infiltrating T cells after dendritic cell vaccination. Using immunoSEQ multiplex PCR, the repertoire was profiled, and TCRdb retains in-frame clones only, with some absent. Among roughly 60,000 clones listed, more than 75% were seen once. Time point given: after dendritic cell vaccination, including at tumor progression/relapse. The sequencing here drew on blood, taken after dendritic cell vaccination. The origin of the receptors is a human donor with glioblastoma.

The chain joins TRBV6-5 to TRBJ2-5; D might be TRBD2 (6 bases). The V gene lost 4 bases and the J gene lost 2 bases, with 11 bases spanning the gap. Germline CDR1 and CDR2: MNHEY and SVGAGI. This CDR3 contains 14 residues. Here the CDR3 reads CASSFRSGQETQYF. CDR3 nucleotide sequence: TGTGCCAGCAGTTTTCGTAGCGGACAAGAGACCCAGTACTTC.

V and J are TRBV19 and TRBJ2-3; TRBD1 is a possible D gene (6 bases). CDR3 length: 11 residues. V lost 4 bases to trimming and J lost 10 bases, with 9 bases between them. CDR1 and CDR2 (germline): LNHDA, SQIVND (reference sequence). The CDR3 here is CASSKGGAQYF. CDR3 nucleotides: TGTGCCAGTAGTAAAGGGGGTGCGCAGTATTTT.

In nucleotides, the CDR3 is TGTGCCAGCAGTTACGGCCCCACGGAGACCCAGTACTTC. The encoded protein is CASSYGPTETQYF. J is TRBJ2-5 and V is TRBV6-5, with unresolved D. This CDR3 comprises 13 residues. Germline V CDR1 and CDR2: MNHEY, SVGAGI. Trimming removed 2 bases from V and 5 bases from J, with 9 bases in between.